Below, one T cell receptor (beta chain) is given with its context. Its antigen is as yet unknown. These data belong to a study of T cell clonotyping in hematopoietic cell transplantation. This table comes from immunoSEQ multiplex PCR, and its TCRdb copy is limited to in-frame clones, with some not included. The table lists about 16,000 clones, roughly 85% of them singletons. The CDR3 runs 12 residues. Germline loops: CDR1 LNHDA, CDR2 SQIVND (reference sequence). Trimming removed 6 bases from V and 0 bases from J, with 3 bases in between. General study points: After transplant, recipient diversity fell while pathologically expanded clonotypes grew through day 180. Few recipient clonotypes overlapped donors; over 95% were de novo at given depth. Cells were unsorted, so CD4 and CD8 contributions were not separated.

The clonotype originates from a woman aged 35 to 49 in good health. Some clones in this sample may be carry-over from other donors' samples. Sample: peripheral blood mononuclear cells. The V call is TRBV19, the J call TRBJ1-5; D ambiguous. The CDR3 DNA sequence: TGTGCCAGTAGGTCTAGCAATCAGCCCCAGCATTTT. The encoded protein is CASRSSNQPQHF.